The present entry profiles one T cell receptor (beta chain) with its context. Antigen: not known. Trimming removed 9 bases from V and 4 bases from J, with 13 bases in between. CDR3 length: 12 amino acids. In germline, CDR1 is SGHAT, CDR2 FQNNGV. The sample comes from a study of cytomegalovirus exposure and HLA in healthy donors. Broader study findings: Versus the roughly 670-donor mean, an Asian-associated ancestry cluster reportedly showed fewer N-insertions in a later analysis.

Primers included in the PCR were 60 Vbeta and 13 Jbeta primers. The protocol was immunoSEQ multiplex PCR, while the TCRdb copy is restricted to in-frame clones and leaves out a portion. The sample contains under 200,000 clones, about 70% of which appear only once. Every donor was a healthy person donating bone marrow. The chain is built from TRBV11-2 and TRBJ2-7, with a weak D call TRBD1 (5 bases). This receptor was identified in a woman aged 25 to 39 in good health and CMV-seronegative. Material for sequencing was PBMCs. DNA for the CDR3: TGTGCCAGTACGTCTCAGGGATACGAGCAGTACTTC. Translated: CASTSQGYEQYF.